This T cell receptor (beta chain) was recorded in a study of blood T cell repertoires in COVID-19. Generated by immunoSEQ multiplex PCR, the TCRdb table keeps only in-frame clones and is missing some. The sample consists of roughly 330,000 clones, 80% to 90% of them appearing once. This clone showed up just once. The V end lost 1 base, the J end lost 2 bases, and 7 bases lay between the germline ends. Germline V CDR1 and CDR2: SGHTA, FQGNSA. The CDR3 is 14 residues long. Specimen: peripheral blood. This chain joins TRBV7-2 and TRBJ2-3, with D uncertain. The clonotype originates from a woman aged 50 to 65 with acute or convalescent COVID-19. The CDR3 sequence is CASSLGALTDTQYF. The CDR3 region has the DNA TGTGCCAGCAGCTTAGGGGCCCTCACAGATACGCAGTATTTT.